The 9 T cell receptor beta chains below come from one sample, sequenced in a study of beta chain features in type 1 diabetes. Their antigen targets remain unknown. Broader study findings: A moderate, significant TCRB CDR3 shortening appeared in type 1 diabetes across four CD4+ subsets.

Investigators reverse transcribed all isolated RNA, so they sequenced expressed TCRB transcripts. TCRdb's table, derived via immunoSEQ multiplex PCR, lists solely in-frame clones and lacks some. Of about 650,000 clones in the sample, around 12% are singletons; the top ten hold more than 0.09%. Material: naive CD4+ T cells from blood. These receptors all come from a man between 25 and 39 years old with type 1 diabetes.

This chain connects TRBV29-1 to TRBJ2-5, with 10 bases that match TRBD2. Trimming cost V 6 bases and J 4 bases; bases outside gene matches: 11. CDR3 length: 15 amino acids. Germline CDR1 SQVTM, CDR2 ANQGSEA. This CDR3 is CSVRFGLAARETQYF. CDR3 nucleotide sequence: TGCAGCGTGAGGTTTGGACTAGCGGCGAGAGAGACCCAGTACTTC.

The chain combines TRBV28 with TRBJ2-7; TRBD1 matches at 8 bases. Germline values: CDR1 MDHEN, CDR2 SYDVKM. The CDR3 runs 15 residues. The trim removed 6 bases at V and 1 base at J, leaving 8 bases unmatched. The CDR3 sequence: CASSPGGKTSYEQYF. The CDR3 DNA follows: TGTGCCAGCAGCCCAGGGGGCAAGACTTCCTACGAGCAGTACTTC.

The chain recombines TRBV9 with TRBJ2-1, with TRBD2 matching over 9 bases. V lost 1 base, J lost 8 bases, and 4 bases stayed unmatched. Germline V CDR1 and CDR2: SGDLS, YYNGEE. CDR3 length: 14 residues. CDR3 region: CASSVTGTSYEQFF. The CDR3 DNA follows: TGTGCCAGCAGCGTAACCGGGACTAGCTATGAGCAGTTCTTC. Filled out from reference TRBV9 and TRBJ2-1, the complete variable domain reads DSGVTQTPKHLITATGQRVTLRCSPRSGDLSVYWYQQSLDQGLQFLIQYYNGEERAKGNILERFSAQQFPDLHSELNLSSLELGDSALYFCASSVTGTSYEQFFGPGTRLTVL.

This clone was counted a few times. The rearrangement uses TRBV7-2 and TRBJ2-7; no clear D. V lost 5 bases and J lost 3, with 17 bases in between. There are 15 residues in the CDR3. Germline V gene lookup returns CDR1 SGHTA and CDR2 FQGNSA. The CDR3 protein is CASSIPPTSLYEQYF. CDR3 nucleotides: TGTGCCAGCAGCATTCCACCTACCAGCCTCTACGAGCAGTACTTC.

The DNA of the CDR3 is TGCGCCAGCAGCCCCGGAGCTACCGGTTCCTACGAGCAGTACTTC. As protein: CASSPGATGSYEQYF. The chain recombines TRBV5-1 with TRBJ2-7; D is ambiguous. The germline V gene encodes CDR1 SGHRS and CDR2 YFSETQ. This CDR3 is 15 amino acids long. Trimming pared 4 bases from V and 1 base from J, leaving 15 bases between.

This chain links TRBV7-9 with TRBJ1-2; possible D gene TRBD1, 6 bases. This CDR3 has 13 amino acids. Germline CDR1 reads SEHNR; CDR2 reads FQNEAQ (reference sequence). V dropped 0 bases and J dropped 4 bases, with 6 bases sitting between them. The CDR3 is CASSLADSYGYTF. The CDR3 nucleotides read TGTGCCAGCAGCTTAGCGGACAGCTATGGCTACACCTTC.

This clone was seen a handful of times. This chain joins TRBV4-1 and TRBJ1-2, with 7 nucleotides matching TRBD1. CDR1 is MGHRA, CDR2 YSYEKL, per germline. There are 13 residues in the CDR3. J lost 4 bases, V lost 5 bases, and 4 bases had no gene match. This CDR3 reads CASSEGAGYGYTF. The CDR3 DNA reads TGCGCCAGCAGCGAGGGGGCGGGCTATGGCTACACCTTC.

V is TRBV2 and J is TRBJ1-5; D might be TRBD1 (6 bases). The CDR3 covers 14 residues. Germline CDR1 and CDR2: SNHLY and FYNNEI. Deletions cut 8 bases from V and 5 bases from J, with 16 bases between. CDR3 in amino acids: CASSTAGGHQPQHF. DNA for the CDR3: TGTGCCAGCTCCACGGCCGGGGGCCATCAGCCCCAGCATTTT.

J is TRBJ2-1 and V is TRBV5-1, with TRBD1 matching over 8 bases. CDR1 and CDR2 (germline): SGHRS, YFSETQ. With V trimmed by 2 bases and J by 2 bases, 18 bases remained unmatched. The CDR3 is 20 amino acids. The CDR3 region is CASSFPRETGGRITYNEQFF. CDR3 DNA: TGCGCCAGCAGCTTCCCGCGTGAAACAGGGGGTAGAATAACCTACAATGAGCAGTTCTTC.